This T cell receptor (beta chain) was observed in a study of beta chain features in type 1 diabetes. Findings of the study overall: Healthy donors had naive, central memory and Treg TCRB repertoires that appeared less similar than those seen among patients.

The CDR3 is 14 amino acids. The V gene's germline CDR1 is MDHEN and CDR2 SYDVKM. V was clipped by 3 bases and J by 15 bases; unmatched bases: 13. This clone turned up a few times. Its antigen is unknown. What was sequenced were expressed TCRB transcripts, since all of the isolated RNA had been reverse transcribed. Sequencing was performed with immunoSEQ multiplex PCR; in TCRdb, only in-frame clones are kept and a portion is missing. The sample lists about 210,000 clones, about a tenth occurring once. Sequenced: central memory CD4+ T cells from blood. The V and J genes are TRBV28 and TRBJ2-3; 9 nucleotides match TRBD1. The sequence came from a man between 18 and 29 years old in good health. The CDR3 is CASSLVMPGQGQYF. The DNA of the CDR3 is TGTGCCAGCAGTTTGGTCATGCCGGGACAGGGCCAATATTTT. Supplemented by reference TRBV28 and TRBJ2-3, the full variable domain reads DVKVTQSSRYLVKRTGEKVFLECVQDMDHENMFWYRQDPGLGLRLIYFSYDVKMKEKGDIPEGYSVSREKKERFSLILESASTNQTSMYLCASSLVMPGQGQYFGPGTRLTVL.